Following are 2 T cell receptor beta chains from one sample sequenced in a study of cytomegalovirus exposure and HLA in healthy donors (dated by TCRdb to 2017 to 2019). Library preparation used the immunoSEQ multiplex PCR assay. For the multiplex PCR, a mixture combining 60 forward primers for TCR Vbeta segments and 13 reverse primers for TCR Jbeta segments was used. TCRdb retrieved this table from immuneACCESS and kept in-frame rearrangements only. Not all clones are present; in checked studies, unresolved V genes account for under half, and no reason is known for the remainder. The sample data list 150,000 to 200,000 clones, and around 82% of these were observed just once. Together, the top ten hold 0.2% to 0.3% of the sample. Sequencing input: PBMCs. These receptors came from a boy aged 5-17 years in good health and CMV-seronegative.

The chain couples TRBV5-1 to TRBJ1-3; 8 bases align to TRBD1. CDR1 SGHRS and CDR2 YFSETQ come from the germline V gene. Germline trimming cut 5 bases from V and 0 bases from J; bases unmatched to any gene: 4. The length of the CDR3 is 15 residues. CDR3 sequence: CASRAGTGSGNTIYF. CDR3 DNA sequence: TGCGCCAGCAGGGCCGGGACAGGCTCTGGAAACACCATATATTTT.

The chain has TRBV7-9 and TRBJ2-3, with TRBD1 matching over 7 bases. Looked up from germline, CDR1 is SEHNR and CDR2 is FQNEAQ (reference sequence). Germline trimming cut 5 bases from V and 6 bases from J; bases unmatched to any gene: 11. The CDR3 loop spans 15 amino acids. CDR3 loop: CASSDLGGLFDTQYF. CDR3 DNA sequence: TGTGCCAGCAGCGACCTAGGGGGCCTGTTTGATACGCAGTATTTT.